This T cell receptor (beta chain) was retrieved from a study of monozygotic twins with inflammatory bowel disease. TCRdb processed the 5' RACE reads again and assigns one entry to each CDR3 protein, with no DNA. This sample's table has under 200,000 distinct CDR3 sequences. This CDR3 contains 14 residues. Blood was drawn once per donor, and each sample measured about 2.3 ml. Sequencing was done on a sample of blood. The source of this sequence is a human donor with ulcerative colitis or Crohn's disease, or a healthy co-twin of an affected twin (not recorded which). The V gene is TRBV12-3 or TRBV12-4, the J gene TRBJ1-5; the TCRdb call, TRBD1, lacks DNA for checking. CDR3 loop: CASSLQGANQPQHF.